The 22 T cell receptor beta chains below were found in one sample sequenced in a study of CD8 T cells in ankylosing spondylitis. TCRdb ran MiXCR on the 5' RACE reads and lists one entry per CDR3 protein. Of approximately 180,000 distinct CDR3 sequences listed, roughly 18% are singletons. Sequencing was performed on blood, either unsorted or a sorted T cell fraction (not recorded which). The receptors come from a male donor aged 10-29 years with ankylosing spondylitis or in good health (not recorded which).

This clonotype was seen ten or more times. The V gene is TRBV4-3, the J gene TRBJ2-3; 8 bases map to TRBD2. V dropped 0 bases and J dropped 6; count of bases not matched to a gene: 5. The germline CDR1 and CDR2 sequences are LGHNA and YSLEER. The CDR3 contains 15 residues. CDR3 sequence reads: CASSQELASGDTQYF. Written as DNA, the CDR3 is TGCGCCAGCAGCCAAGAATTGGCTAGCGGGGATACGCAGTATTTT.

This chain connects TRBV30 to TRBJ1-2, with D tentatively TRBD1 (5 bases). V was cut by 3 bases and J by 8 bases, with 10 bases left in between. The germline V gene has CDR1 GTSNPN and CDR2 SVGIG (reference sequence). The CDR3 runs 11 residues. This CDR3 reads CAWSRVSGYTF. The CDR3 DNA is TGTGCCTGGAGCAGGGTATCCGGCTACACCTTC.

This chain uses TRBV7-9 with TRBJ2-2; 8 bases are a match to TRBD1. Per germline, CDR1 SEHNR and CDR2 FQNEAQ (reference sequence). The CDR3 totals 16 residues. The V gene end was trimmed by 4 bases and the J gene end by 7 bases; junction bases not matched to a gene: 11. The CDR3 region is CASSSPDRGEGGELFF. CDR3 bases: TGTGCCAGCAGCTCGCCCGACAGGGGCGAGGGCGGGGAGCTGTTTTTT.

This clonotype was observed many times. The chain recombines TRBV29-1 with TRBJ2-1; TRBD2 matches 7 bases. CDR1 is SQVTM and CDR2 is ANQGSEA in the germline V gene. This CDR3 has 14 amino acids. V lost 6 bases, J lost 5 bases, and 10 bases stayed unmatched. CDR3 amino acids: CSVKPRGRDNEQFF. In DNA, the CDR3 is TGCAGCGTCAAGCCTAGAGGGAGGGACAATGAGCAGTTCTTC.

This clonotype has a count of ten or more. The J gene is TRBJ2-7, the V gene TRBV6-2 or TRBV6-3; D is possibly TRBD2 (5 bases). CDR1 is MNHEY, CDR2 SVGEGT, per germline. This CDR3 has 11 amino acids. V lost 7 bases and J 6 bases, leaving 10 bases between the germline ends. The CDR3, as DNA: TGTGCCAGCACAGGCGGAGGCGAGCAGTACTTC. It yields the protein CASTGGGEQYF.

This clonotype was observed many times. The chain links TRBV7-9 to TRBJ1-1; no definite D call. CDR3 length equals 14 residues. Germline values: CDR1 SEHNR, CDR2 FQNEAQ (reference sequence). V was pared by 2 bases and J by 3 bases, with 10 bases between. The chain's CDR3 is CASSLRSPDTEAFF. The CDR3, as DNA: TGTGCCAGCAGCTTACGGAGCCCGGACACTGAAGCTTTCTTT.

This clonotype was counted ten times or more. The CDR3 sequence is CSARSGLAIEQYV. The CDR3, as DNA: TGCAGTGCCCGGTCGGGACTAGCCATCGAGCAGTACGTC. The chain combines TRBV20-1 with TRBJ2-7, with TRBD2 matching 9 bases. CDR1 and CDR2 from the germline V gene are DFQATT and SNEGSKA (reference sequence). This CDR3 is 13 amino acids long. The V gene end was trimmed by 6 bases and the J gene end by 6 bases; junction bases not matched to a gene: 9.

In its sample, this clonotype was seen many times. The rearrangement uses TRBV4-1 and TRBJ2-7; 10 bases agree with TRBD2. This CDR3 has 15 amino acids. Germline V lookup: CDR1 MGHRA, CDR2 YSYEKL. The junction had 3 bases not matched to a gene; V was cut back by 0 bases and J by 4 bases. The CDR3 DNA follows: TGCGCCAGCAGCCAAGAGTCTAGCGGGAGTTACGAGCAGTACGTC. This translates into CASSQESSGSYEQYV.

This clonotype was detected many times. V gene TRBV5-1 combines with J gene TRBJ2-4, with 9 bases aligning to TRBD1. The ends lost 2 bases at V and 5 bases at J; junction bases unmatched: 2. The CDR3 has 14 residues. From germline, CDR1 is SGHRS and CDR2 YFSETQ. CDR3 in amino acids: CASSFRTGENIQYF. In DNA, the CDR3 is TGCGCCAGCAGCTTTCGGACAGGGGAAAACATTCAGTACTTC.

This clonotype was recorded many times. DNA for the CDR3: TGTGCCAGCAGTTTTACGACTGGGGAAGTGGGAGAGACCCAGTACTTC. It codes for CASSFTTGEVGETQYF. V and J are TRBV12-3 or TRBV12-4 and TRBJ2-5; the D is unclear. V was cut by 3 bases and J by 4 bases, with 18 bases left in between. There are 16 residues in the CDR3.

This clonotype was seen repeatedly, ten times or more. The J gene is TRBJ2-1, the V gene TRBV12-3 or TRBV12-4; TRBD1 or TRBD2 may be the D gene (5 bases each). This CDR3 region has 13 residues. V lost 5 bases to trimming and J lost 10 bases, with 15 bases between them. In DNA, the CDR3 is TGTGCCAGCAGTAGGGACGGGGTACGGGAGCAGTTCTTC. Its translation is CASSRDGVREQFF.

This clonotype was counted ten times or more. This rearrangement joins TRBV5-1 to TRBJ1-1; D remains ambiguous. Deletions cut 0 bases from V and 3 bases from J, with 15 bases between. Germline-derived CDR1 and CDR2 are SGHRS and YFSETQ. The CDR3 sequence is 16 residues long. CDR3 protein: CASSLAEELWDTEAFF. Here the CDR3 DNA reads TGCGCCAGCAGCTTGGCGGAGGAGTTATGGGACACTGAAGCTTTCTTT. Combining the CDR3 with reference TRBV5-1 and TRBJ1-1 gives the whole variable domain KAGVTQTPRYLIKTRGQQVTLSCSPISGHRSVSWYQQTPGQGLQFLFEYFSETQRNKGNFPGRFSGRQFSNSRSEMNVSTLELGDSALYLCASSLAEELWDTEAFFGQGTRLTVV.

J is TRBJ1-2 and V is TRBV27; D call uncertain. The CDR3 is made up of 15 amino acids. Trimming cost V 5 bases and J 2 bases, with 15 bases left between them. Germline V lookup: CDR1 MNHEY, CDR2 SMNVEV (reference sequence). CDR3 in amino acids: CASSPRVDVNYGYTF. As DNA, the CDR3 is TGTGCCAGCAGTCCTCGCGTGGATGTCAACTATGGCTACACCTTC.

This clonotype was counted at least ten times. The J gene is TRBJ1-4, the V gene TRBV6-5, with 8 bases matching TRBD1. The trim removed 6 bases at V and 8 bases at J, leaving 2 bases unmatched. The CDR3 covers 12 residues. Germline lookup yields CDR1 MNHEY and CDR2 SVGAGI. The CDR3 region is CASRQGDEKLFF. The CDR3 bases are TGTGCCAGCAGACAGGGGGACGAAAAACTGTTTTTT.

This clonotype was observed many times. V is TRBV6-6 and J is TRBJ2-5; D is unclear. The CDR3 loop spans 12 amino acids. The V gene's germline CDR1 is MNHNY and CDR2 SVGAGI (reference sequence). Trimming cost V 0 bases and J 5 bases, with 4 bases left between them. The CDR3 loop reads CASSYSDETQYF. DNA for the CDR3: TGTGCCAGCAGTTACTCGGACGAGACCCAGTACTTC.

This clonotype was seen repeatedly, ten times or more. The genes are TRBV5-6 and TRBJ1-5; perhaps TRBD1 as D (5 bases). The CDR3 consists of 14 residues. V lost 4 bases and J lost 3, with 11 bases in between. Germline-derived CDR1 and CDR2 are SGHDT and YYEEEE. This CDR3 is CASSRRDVNQPQHF. CDR3 bases: TGTGCCAGCAGCCGGAGGGACGTCAATCAGCCCCAGCATTTT.

This clonotype was seen a few times. The rearrangement links TRBV29-1 to TRBJ1-2; D unclear. V lost 0 bases and J lost 2, with 13 bases in between. The germline CDR1 and CDR2 sequences are SQVTM and ANQGSEA. The CDR3 runs to 15 residues. The CDR3 bases are TGCAGCGTTGAAGATCGGATCACCCGGAACTATGGCTACACCTTC. Translation: CSVEDRITRNYGYTF.

This clonotype was found many times. The J gene is TRBJ2-3, the V gene TRBV18; perhaps TRBD2 as D (6 bases). Germline-derived CDR1 and CDR2 are KGHSH and LQKENI. The CDR3 runs to 15 residues. Trimming stripped 1 base from V and 2 bases from J, with 10 bases between. CDR3 sequence reads: CASSPRGGITDTQYF. CDR3 coding DNA: TGTGCCAGCTCACCACGGGGCGGGATCACAGATACGCAGTATTTT.

This clonotype occurred many times. This sequence joins TRBV12-3 or TRBV12-4 and TRBJ2-1, with TRBD2 identical over 12 bases. This CDR3 region has 19 residues. J lost 10 bases, V lost 1 base, and 17 bases had no gene match. CDR3 nucleotide sequence: TGTGCCAGCAGTTTAGAGTTCGGAGGTTCGGGACTAGCGGGCGGGGAGCAGTTCTTC. Translating it yields CASSLEFGGSGLAGGEQFF.

This clonotype was observed a handful of times. The chain carries TRBV6-1 and TRBJ2-5, with 8 positions matching TRBD1. V shed 8 bases, J shed 5 bases, and the junction held 7 bases outside the gene matches. Germline V gene sequence: CDR1 MNHNS, CDR2 SASEGT. The CDR3 runs 13 residues. The CDR3 region has the DNA TGTGCCAGCTCGAGGACAGGGAGGGAGACCCAGTACTTC. Its translation is CASSRTGRETQYF.

This clonotype has at least ten counts. The chain carries TRBV7-9 and TRBJ2-3, with a tentative D call TRBD2 (5 bases). The CDR3 is made up of 15 amino acids. Germline V gene lookup returns CDR1 SEHNR and CDR2 FQNEAQ (reference sequence). Trimming stripped 10 bases from V and 1 base from J, with 18 bases between. DNA of the CDR3: TGTGCCACCGCGAGGGCCCCGAGTGGCACAGATACGCAGTATTTT. It yields the protein CATARAPSGTDTQYF.

This clonotype was found a few times. The chain recombines TRBV4-3 with TRBJ2-2; 7 bases agree with TRBD1. Germline V gene data show CDR1 as LGHNA and CDR2 as YSLEER. V lost 3 bases and J lost 6; bases outside the gene matches: 4. The CDR3 runs 14 residues. The DNA of the CDR3 is TGCGCCAGCAGCCACAGACAGGGTCCCGGGGAGCTGTTTTTT. Translated: CASSHRQGPGELFF.